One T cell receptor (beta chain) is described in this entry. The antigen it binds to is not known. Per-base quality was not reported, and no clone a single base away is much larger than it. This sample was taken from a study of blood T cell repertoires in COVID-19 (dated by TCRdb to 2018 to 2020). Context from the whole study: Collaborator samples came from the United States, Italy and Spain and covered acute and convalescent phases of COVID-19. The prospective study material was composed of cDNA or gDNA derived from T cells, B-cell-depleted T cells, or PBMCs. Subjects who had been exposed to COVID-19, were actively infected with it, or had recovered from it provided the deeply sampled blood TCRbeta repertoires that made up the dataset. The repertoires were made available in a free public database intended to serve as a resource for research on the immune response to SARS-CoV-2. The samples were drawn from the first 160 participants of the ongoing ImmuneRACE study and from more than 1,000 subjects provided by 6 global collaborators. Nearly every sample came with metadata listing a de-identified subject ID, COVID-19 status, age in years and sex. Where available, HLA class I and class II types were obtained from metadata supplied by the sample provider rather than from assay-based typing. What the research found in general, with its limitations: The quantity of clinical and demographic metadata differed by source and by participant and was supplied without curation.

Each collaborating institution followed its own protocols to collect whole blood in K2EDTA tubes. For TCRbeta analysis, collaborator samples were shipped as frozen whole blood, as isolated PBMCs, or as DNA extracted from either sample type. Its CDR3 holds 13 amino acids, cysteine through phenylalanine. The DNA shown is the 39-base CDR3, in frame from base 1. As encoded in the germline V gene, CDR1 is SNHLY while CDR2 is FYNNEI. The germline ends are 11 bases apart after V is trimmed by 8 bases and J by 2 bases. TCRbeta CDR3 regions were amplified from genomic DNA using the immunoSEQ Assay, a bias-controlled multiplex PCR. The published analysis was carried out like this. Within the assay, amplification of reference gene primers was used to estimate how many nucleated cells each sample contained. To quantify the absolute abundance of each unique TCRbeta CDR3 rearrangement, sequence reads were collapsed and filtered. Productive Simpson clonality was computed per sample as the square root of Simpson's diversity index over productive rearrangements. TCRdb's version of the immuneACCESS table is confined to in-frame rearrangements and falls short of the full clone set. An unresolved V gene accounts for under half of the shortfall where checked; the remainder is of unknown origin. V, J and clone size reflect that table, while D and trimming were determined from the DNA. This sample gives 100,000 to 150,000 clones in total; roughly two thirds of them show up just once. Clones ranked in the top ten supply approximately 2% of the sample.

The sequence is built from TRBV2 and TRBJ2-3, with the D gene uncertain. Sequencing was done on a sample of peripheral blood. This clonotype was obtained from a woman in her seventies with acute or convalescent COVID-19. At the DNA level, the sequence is TGTGCCAGCCGCGGAGAAACCACAGATACGCAGTATTTT. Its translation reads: CASRGETTDTQYF.